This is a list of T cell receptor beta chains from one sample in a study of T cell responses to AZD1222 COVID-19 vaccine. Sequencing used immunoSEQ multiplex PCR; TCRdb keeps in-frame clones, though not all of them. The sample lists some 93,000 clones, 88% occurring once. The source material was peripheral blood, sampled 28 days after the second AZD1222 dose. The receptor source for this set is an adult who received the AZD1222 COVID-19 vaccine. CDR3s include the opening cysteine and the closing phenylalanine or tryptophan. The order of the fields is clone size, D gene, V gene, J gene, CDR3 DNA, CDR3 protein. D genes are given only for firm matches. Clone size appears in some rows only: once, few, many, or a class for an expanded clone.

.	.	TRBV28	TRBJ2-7	TGTGCCAGCTTCCAACAGGGACCCTCCTACGAGCAGTACTTC	CASFQQGPSYEQYF
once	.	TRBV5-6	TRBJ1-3	TGTGCCAGCAGCTACAAGGAGACAAACACCATATATTTT	CASSYKETNTIYF
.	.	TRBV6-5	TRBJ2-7	TGTGCCAGCAGGCCTCCCGGGACTGGGGCTGGCGAGCAGTACTTC	CASRPPGTGAGEQYF
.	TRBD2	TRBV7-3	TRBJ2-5	TGTGCCAGCAGCTTCCGACTAGCGGGGGCTGGGGAGACCCAGTACTTC	CASSFRLAGAGETQYF
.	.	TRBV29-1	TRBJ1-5	TGCAGCGTTGCAGGGTCTAGCAATCAGCCCCAGCATTTT	CSVAGSSNQPQHF
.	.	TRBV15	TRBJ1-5	TGTGCCACCAGCAGAGATCGAGGCACACCTAATCAGCCCCAGCATTTT	CATSRDRGTPNQPQHF
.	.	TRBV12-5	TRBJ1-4	TGTGCTAGTGGTTTGGGGGGGCTAGGAGTTGAAAAACTGTTTTTT	CASGLGGLGVEKLFF
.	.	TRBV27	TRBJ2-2	TGTGCCAGCAGTTTAGGACCCTCCGGGGAGCTGTTTTTT	CASSLGPSGELFF
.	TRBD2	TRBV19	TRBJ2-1	TGTGCCAGTACTTCGCTAGCGGGGGGGACCTACAATGAGCAGTTCTTC	CASTSLAGGTYNEQFF
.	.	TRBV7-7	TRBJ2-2	TGTGCTAGCAGCTTAGGTAGCAGGCCCAACACCGGGGAGCTGTTTTTT	CASSLGSRPNTGELFF
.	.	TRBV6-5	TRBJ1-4	TGTGCCAGCAGTTACTCTCTGGATGAAAAACTGTTTTTT	CASSYSLDEKLFF
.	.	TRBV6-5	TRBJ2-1	TGTGCCAGCACCAAGAGGTGGAACAATGAGCAGTTCTTC	CASTKRWNNEQFF
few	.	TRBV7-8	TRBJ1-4	TGTGCCAGCAGCTTAGAGAGTGGGGGCGCCCCGAAAAAACTGTTTTTT	CASSLESGGAPKKLFF
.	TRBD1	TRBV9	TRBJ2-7	TGTGCCAGCAGCCCCCGGACAGGGGGATCCTACGAGCAGTACTTC	CASSPRTGGSYEQYF
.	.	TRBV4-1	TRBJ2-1	TGCGCCAGCAGCCAAGTAAGATTGGCGGGACCCTACAATGAGCAGTTCTTC	CASSQVRLAGPYNEQFF
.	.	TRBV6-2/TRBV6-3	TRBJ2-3	TGTGCCAGCAGTTACCCAAACCTTGATCGGACGGCCGCCGGGGATACGCAGTATTTT	CASSYPNLDRTAAGDTQYF